Listed here is a single T cell receptor (beta chain). The assay was immunoSEQ multiplex PCR, and TCRdb's table has in-frame clones only and misses some. The data contain around 12,000 clones, 90% to 95% of them seen just once; the ten biggest clones take up 7.5% to 8%. The CDR3 sequence is 15 residues long. V was clipped by 6 bases and J by 2 bases; unmatched bases: 4. Germline V gene sequence: CDR1 KGHSH, CDR2 LQKENI. This specimen comes from a study of technical replicates of blood from a few donors. Input material: PBMCs. The clonotype was recovered from a human donor in good health. The J gene is TRBJ2-1, the V gene TRBV18; 10 bases match TRBD2. CDR3 residues: CASSRGLAAYNEQFF. CDR3 DNA sequence: TGTGCCAGCTCGCGAGGACTAGCGGCCTACAATGAGCAGTTCTTC.